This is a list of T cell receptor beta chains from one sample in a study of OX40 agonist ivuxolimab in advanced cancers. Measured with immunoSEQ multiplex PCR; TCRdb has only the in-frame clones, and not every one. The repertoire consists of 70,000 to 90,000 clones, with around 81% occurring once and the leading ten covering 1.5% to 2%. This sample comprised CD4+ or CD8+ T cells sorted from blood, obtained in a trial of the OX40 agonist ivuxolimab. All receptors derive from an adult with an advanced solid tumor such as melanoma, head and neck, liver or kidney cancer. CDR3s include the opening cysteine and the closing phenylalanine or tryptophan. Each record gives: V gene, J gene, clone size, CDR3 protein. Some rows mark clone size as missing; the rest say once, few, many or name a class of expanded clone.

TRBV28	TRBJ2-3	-	CASNRRADTQYF
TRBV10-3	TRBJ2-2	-	CAISFTGELFF
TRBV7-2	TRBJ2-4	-	CASSGGRVQNIQYF
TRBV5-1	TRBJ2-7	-	CASSLDGGRDYEQYF
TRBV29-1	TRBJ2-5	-	CSVWTSGEETQYF
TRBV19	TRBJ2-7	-	CASDRGTGSSYEQYF
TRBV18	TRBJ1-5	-	CASSPRTGQVNQPQHF
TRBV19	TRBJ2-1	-	CASRMHAASGGANYNEQFF
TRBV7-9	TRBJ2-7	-	CASSLAGVDEQYF
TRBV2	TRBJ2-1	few	CASSVGLGQGSNEQFF
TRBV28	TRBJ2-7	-	CASSYTLTTWTAYEQYF
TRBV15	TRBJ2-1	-	CATSRDASYNEQFF
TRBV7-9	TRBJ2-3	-	CASSSQGEPQYF
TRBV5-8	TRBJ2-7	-	CASSFGTFSSYEQYF
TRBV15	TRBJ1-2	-	CATSRAQGAAYGYTF
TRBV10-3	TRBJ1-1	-	CALSVGSETEAFF
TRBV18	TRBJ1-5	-	CASSLENSNQPQHF
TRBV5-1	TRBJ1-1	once	CASSLAAGNTEAFF
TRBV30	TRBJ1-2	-	CAWSVRVDYGYTF
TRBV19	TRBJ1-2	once	CASSIGRANYGYTF
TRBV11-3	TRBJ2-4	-	CASSRQRAPKAKNIQYF
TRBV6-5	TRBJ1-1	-	CASSYYGQGREAFF
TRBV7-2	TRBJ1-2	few	CASVPARTDGYTF
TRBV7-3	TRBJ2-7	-	CASSQNGYEQYF
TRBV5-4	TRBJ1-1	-	CASSLGQPGEAFF
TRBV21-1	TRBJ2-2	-	CASSKVPEERDTGELFF
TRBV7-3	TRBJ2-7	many	CASSFDRSGEQYF
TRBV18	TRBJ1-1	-	CASSPVQELNTEAFF
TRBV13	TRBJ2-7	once	CASSRGQGYEQYF
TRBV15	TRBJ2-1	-	CATSRGRGSIGNEQFF
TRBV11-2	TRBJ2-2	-	CASSLMGQGPDTGELFF
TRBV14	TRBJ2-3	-	CASSQVQGELNTQYF
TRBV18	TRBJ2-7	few	CASSGERGGSDEQYF
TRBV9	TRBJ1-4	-	CASSTSGQGNEKLFF
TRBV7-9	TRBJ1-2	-	CASRWTEDGYTF
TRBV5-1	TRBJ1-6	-	CASSLGTVAQADSPLHF
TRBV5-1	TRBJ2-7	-	CASSDSYEQYF
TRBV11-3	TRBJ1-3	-	CASSPGQGKSSGNTIYF
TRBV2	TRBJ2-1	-	CASSESAASFFSNEQFF
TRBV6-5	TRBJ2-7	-	CASRPQGRAPYEQYF
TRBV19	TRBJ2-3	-	CASSISGPSTDTQYF
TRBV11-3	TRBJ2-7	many	CASSPGGGVSYEQYF
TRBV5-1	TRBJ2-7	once	CASSLERGGQYF
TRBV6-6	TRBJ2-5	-	CASSSTGARETQYF
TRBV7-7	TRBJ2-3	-	CASSLGLAGTDTQYF
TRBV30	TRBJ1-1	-	CAWSVGVWDTEAFF
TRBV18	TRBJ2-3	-	CASSPLAGPSTDTQYF
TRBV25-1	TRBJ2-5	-	CASSDSRTGFSRETQYF
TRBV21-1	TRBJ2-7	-	CASSKGTVGGLGDEQYF
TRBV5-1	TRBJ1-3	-	CASSYTGTGGGGNTIYF
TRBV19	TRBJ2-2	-	CASSISLLGLAGARNTGELFF
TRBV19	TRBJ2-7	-	CASSTSTGGTTYEQYF
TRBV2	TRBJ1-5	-	CASYSGQDGQPQHF
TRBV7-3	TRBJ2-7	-	CASSNYRGGEQYF
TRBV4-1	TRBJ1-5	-	CASRKEGSGNQPQHF
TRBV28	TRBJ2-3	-	CASSLRLTSGTKDTQYF
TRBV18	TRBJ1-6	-	CASSPGDRDNSPLHF